This is a list of T cell receptor beta chains from one sample in a study of T cell responses to AZD1222 COVID-19 vaccine. Method: immunoSEQ multiplex PCR; TCRdb's copy keeps in-frame clones and lacks some. The sample comprises some 200,000 clones, approximately 90% of which are singletons, and roughly 27% rests with the top ten. Sequenced material: peripheral blood, taken 28 days after the second AZD1222 dose. The receptors here all came from an adult who received the AZD1222 COVID-19 vaccine. Both conserved end residues are part of each CDR3. Each record gives: CDR3 length, J gene, V gene, D gene, CDR3 protein. The D gene is left open where the match is weak.

cdr3_length: 16
j_call: TRBJ2-7
v_call: TRBV28
d_call: TRBD1
cdr3_aa: CASSSYFGQGNFEQYF

cdr3_length: 16
j_call: TRBJ1-2
v_call: TRBV4-3
d_call: -
cdr3_aa: CASSPEGQDLNYGYTF

cdr3_length: 13
j_call: TRBJ1-5
v_call: TRBV6-5
d_call: -
cdr3_aa: CASSYSSYQPQHF

cdr3_length: 16
j_call: TRBJ2-7
v_call: TRBV18
d_call: TRBD2
cdr3_aa: CASSPGGGLAVYEQYF

cdr3_length: 15
j_call: TRBJ1-5
v_call: TRBV15
d_call: -
cdr3_aa: CATSNKGSGNQPQHF

cdr3_length: 17
j_call: TRBJ2-1
v_call: TRBV19
d_call: TRBD2
cdr3_aa: CASSKGSAGGTYNEQFF

cdr3_length: 21
j_call: TRBJ2-2
v_call: TRBV5-1
d_call: TRBD2
cdr3_aa: CASSLTRTSGREGLTTGELFF

cdr3_length: 15
j_call: TRBJ2-5
v_call: TRBV28
d_call: -
cdr3_aa: CASSLSGRGRETQYF

cdr3_length: 16
j_call: TRBJ2-7
v_call: TRBV28
d_call: -
cdr3_aa: CASSFSKLAEPPGEYF

cdr3_length: 18
j_call: TRBJ2-7
v_call: TRBV7-3
d_call: TRBD2
cdr3_aa: CASSLYPLAGYPAYEQYF

cdr3_length: 15
j_call: TRBJ2-2
v_call: TRBV28
d_call: TRBD2
cdr3_aa: CASSFNQAGSGELFF

cdr3_length: 14
j_call: TRBJ2-5
v_call: TRBV27
d_call: -
cdr3_aa: CASSFLTSVETQYF

cdr3_length: 15
j_call: TRBJ1-6
v_call: TRBV18
d_call: -
cdr3_aa: CASSPLWVRDSPLHF

cdr3_length: 15
j_call: TRBJ2-7
v_call: TRBV19
d_call: -
cdr3_aa: CASSMVGQGSHEQYF

cdr3_length: 15
j_call: TRBJ1-1
v_call: TRBV7-6
d_call: -
cdr3_aa: CASSLDSQGKTEAFF

cdr3_length: 14
j_call: TRBJ2-1
v_call: TRBV19
d_call: -
cdr3_aa: CASTSGLLSHEQFF

cdr3_length: 16
j_call: TRBJ2-1
v_call: TRBV28
d_call: TRBD2
cdr3_aa: CASSLLGLAEENEQFF

cdr3_length: 13
j_call: TRBJ1-2
v_call: TRBV13
d_call: TRBD1
cdr3_aa: CASSQQGNYGYTF

cdr3_length: 13
j_call: TRBJ1-1
v_call: TRBV6-5
d_call: TRBD1
cdr3_aa: CASSPGGGTEAFF

cdr3_length: 16
j_call: TRBJ2-1
v_call: TRBV4-1
d_call: TRBD2
cdr3_aa: CASSQTPGLAGGPEFF

cdr3_length: 16
j_call: TRBJ2-3
v_call: TRBV19
d_call: -
cdr3_aa: CASRPRAQAAADTQYF

cdr3_length: 15
j_call: TRBJ2-3
v_call: TRBV5-1
d_call: -
cdr3_aa: CASSPTPVWTDTQYF

cdr3_length: 15
j_call: TRBJ2-1
v_call: TRBV7-2
d_call: TRBD2
cdr3_aa: CASSRTSGSYNEQFF

cdr3_length: 18
j_call: TRBJ2-3
v_call: TRBV27
d_call: -
cdr3_aa: CASRPKEGAASSTDTQYF

cdr3_length: 19
j_call: TRBJ2-3
v_call: TRBV27
d_call: -
cdr3_aa: CASSFLDVGTDYITDTQYF

cdr3_length: 14
j_call: TRBJ1-3
v_call: TRBV19
d_call: TRBD1
cdr3_aa: CASIQGVSGNTIYF

cdr3_length: 14
j_call: TRBJ2-3
v_call: TRBV10-3
d_call: -
cdr3_aa: CATVLGQEGDTQYF

cdr3_length: 15
j_call: TRBJ1-5
v_call: TRBV27
d_call: -
cdr3_aa: CASSLSSGAGQPQHF

cdr3_length: 15
j_call: TRBJ2-7
v_call: TRBV6-5
d_call: TRBD1
cdr3_aa: CASSYPPGQIYEQYF

cdr3_length: 14
j_call: TRBJ2-7
v_call: TRBV11-2
d_call: -
cdr3_aa: CASSLDQISYEQYF

cdr3_length: 16
j_call: TRBJ2-1
v_call: TRBV7-2
d_call: TRBD1
cdr3_aa: CASSLDATGTGREQFF

cdr3_length: 15
j_call: TRBJ2-5
v_call: TRBV7-9
d_call: TRBD1
cdr3_aa: CASSEGQGGQETQYF

cdr3_length: 12
j_call: TRBJ1-6
v_call: TRBV14
d_call: -
cdr3_aa: CASSQLYSPLHF

cdr3_length: 14
j_call: TRBJ2-7
v_call: TRBV27
d_call: -
cdr3_aa: CASSLGGLSYEQYF

cdr3_length: 16
j_call: TRBJ2-7
v_call: TRBV30
d_call: TRBD2
cdr3_aa: CAWSKGQLAASYEQYF

cdr3_length: 13
j_call: TRBJ2-2
v_call: TRBV18
d_call: -
cdr3_aa: CASSPRDTGELFF

cdr3_length: 15
j_call: TRBJ2-4
v_call: TRBV5-1
d_call: -
cdr3_aa: CASSLPSGAKNIQYF

cdr3_length: 14
j_call: TRBJ2-5
v_call: TRBV7-9
d_call: -
cdr3_aa: CASSLLIRAETQYF

cdr3_length: 15
j_call: TRBJ2-7
v_call: TRBV7-9
d_call: -
cdr3_aa: CASSLARGAQYEQYF

cdr3_length: 13
j_call: TRBJ1-4
v_call: TRBV28
d_call: -
cdr3_aa: CASSSGINEKLFF

cdr3_length: 12
j_call: TRBJ1-1
v_call: TRBV7-2
d_call: -
cdr3_aa: CASSLIGPEAFF

cdr3_length: 15
j_call: TRBJ2-5
v_call: TRBV19
d_call: -
cdr3_aa: CASSIRGPGGETQYF

cdr3_length: 17
j_call: TRBJ2-2
v_call: TRBV4-3
d_call: -
cdr3_aa: CASSQGAAGAGAGELFF

cdr3_length: 15
j_call: TRBJ1-2
v_call: TRBV30
d_call: TRBD1
cdr3_aa: CAWKRDRASNYGYTF

cdr3_length: 16
j_call: TRBJ2-7
v_call: TRBV6-1
d_call: TRBD1
cdr3_aa: CASSEAPGQGAYEQYF

cdr3_length: 13
j_call: TRBJ1-6
v_call: TRBV28
d_call: -
cdr3_aa: CASSFQRNSPLHF

cdr3_length: 16
j_call: TRBJ2-1
v_call: TRBV7-2
d_call: -
cdr3_aa: CASSLAGLARYNEQFF

cdr3_length: 12
j_call: TRBJ1-6
v_call: TRBV12-3/TRBV12-4
d_call: -
cdr3_aa: CASSFDGPPLHF

cdr3_length: 15
j_call: TRBJ2-7
v_call: TRBV6-5
d_call: -
cdr3_aa: CASNGGDRVPHEQYF

cdr3_length: 17
j_call: TRBJ2-7
v_call: TRBV6-2/TRBV6-3
d_call: -
cdr3_aa: CASSYSILVAANYEQYF

cdr3_length: 15
j_call: TRBJ2-2
v_call: TRBV9
d_call: -
cdr3_aa: CASTAGQQDTGELFF

cdr3_length: 14
j_call: TRBJ2-7
v_call: TRBV19
d_call: -
cdr3_aa: CASSLMGLSYEQYF

cdr3_length: 15
j_call: TRBJ1-3
v_call: TRBV9
d_call: TRBD1
cdr3_aa: CASSVRTGGGNTIYF

cdr3_length: 15
j_call: TRBJ2-7
v_call: TRBV6-2/TRBV6-3
d_call: -
cdr3_aa: CASSYSAGRSYEQYF